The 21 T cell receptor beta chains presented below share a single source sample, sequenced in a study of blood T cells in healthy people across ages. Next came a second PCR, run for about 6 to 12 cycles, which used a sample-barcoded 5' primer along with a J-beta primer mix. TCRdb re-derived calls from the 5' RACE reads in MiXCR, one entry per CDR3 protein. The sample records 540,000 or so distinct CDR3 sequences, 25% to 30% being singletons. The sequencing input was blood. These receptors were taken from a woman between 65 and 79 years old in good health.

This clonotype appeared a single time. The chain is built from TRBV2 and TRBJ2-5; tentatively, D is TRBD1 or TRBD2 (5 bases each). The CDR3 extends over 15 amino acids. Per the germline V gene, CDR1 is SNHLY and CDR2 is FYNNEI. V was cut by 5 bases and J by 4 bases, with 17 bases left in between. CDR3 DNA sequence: TGTGCCAGCAGTTTTCAGGGCCTGGGGGTAGAGACCCAGTACTTC. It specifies CASSFQGLGVETQYF.

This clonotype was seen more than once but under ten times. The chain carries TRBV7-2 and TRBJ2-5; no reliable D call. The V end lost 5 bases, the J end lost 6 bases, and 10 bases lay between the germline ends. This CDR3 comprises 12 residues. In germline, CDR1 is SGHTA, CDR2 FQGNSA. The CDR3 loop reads CASSPYGQTQYF. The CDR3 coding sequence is TGTGCCAGCAGCCCCTATGGCCAGACCCAGTACTTC.

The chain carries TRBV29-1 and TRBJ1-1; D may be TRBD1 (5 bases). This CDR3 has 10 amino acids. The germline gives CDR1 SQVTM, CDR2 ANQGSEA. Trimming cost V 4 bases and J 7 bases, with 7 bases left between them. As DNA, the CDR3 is TGCAGCGTTGGGGGGGGTGAAGCTTTCTTT. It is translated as CSVGGGEAFF.

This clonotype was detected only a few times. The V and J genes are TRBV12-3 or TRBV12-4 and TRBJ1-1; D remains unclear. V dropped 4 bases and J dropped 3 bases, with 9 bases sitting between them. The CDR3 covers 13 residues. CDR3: CASSWGAHTEAFF. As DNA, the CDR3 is TGTGCCAGCAGTTGGGGTGCGCACACTGAAGCTTTCTTT.

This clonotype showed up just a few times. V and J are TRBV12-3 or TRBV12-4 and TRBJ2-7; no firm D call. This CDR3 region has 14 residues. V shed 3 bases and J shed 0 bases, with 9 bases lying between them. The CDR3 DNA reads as TGTGCCAGCAGTTTTGGTCTCGGCTCCTACGAGCAGTACTTC. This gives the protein CASSFGLGSYEQYF.

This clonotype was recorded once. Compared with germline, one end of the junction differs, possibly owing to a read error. CDR3 in amino acids: CASSEAMGGRVSSGNTIYF. CDR3 DNA sequence: TGTGCCAGCAGTGAAGCAATGGGGGGCAGGGTGAGCTCTGGGAACACCATATATTTT. The chain couples TRBV6-1 to TRBJ1-3, with D tentatively TRBD1 (6 bases). Germline V CDR1 and CDR2: MNHNS, SASEGT. This CDR3 is 19 amino acids long.

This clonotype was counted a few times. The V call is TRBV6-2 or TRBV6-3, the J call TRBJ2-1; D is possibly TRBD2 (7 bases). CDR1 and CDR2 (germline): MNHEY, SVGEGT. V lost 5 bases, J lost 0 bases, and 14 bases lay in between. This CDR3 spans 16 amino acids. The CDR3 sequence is CASSPRGAYSYNEQFF. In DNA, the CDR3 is TGTGCCAGCAGTCCACGGGGGGCTTACTCCTACAATGAGCAGTTCTTC.

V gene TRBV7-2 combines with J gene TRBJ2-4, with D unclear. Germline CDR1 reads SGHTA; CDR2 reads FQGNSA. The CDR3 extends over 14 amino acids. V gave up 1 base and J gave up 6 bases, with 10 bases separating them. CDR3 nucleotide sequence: TGTGCCAGCAGCTTAGGGCCCACTGGAAACATTCAGTACTTC. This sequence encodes CASSLGPTGNIQYF.

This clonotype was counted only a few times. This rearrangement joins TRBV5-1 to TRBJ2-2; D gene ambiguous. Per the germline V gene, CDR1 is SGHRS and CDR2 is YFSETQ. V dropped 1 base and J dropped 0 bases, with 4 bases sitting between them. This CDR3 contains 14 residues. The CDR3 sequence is CASSLSANTGELFF. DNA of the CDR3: TGCGCCAGCAGCTTGAGTGCGAACACCGGGGAGCTGTTTTTT.

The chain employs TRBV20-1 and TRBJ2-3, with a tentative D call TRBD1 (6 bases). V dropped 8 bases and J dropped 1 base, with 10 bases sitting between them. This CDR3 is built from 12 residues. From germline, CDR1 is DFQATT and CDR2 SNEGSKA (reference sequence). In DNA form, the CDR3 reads TGCAGTACCGCAGGGGGCACAGATACGCAGTATTTT. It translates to CSTAGGTDTQYF.

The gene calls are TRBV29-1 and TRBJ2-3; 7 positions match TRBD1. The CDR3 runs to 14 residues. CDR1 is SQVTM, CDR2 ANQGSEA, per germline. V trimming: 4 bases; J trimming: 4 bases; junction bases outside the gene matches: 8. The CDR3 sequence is CSVGRTGEADTQYF. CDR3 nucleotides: TGCAGCGTTGGTAGGACAGGAGAGGCAGATACGCAGTATTTT.

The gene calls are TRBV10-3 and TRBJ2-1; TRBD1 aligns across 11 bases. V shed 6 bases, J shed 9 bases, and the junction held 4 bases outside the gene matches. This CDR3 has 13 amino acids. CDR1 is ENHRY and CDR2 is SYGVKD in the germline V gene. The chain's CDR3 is CAIRGQGASEQFF. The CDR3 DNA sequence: TGTGCCATCAGAGGACAGGGGGCCAGTGAGCAGTTCTTC.

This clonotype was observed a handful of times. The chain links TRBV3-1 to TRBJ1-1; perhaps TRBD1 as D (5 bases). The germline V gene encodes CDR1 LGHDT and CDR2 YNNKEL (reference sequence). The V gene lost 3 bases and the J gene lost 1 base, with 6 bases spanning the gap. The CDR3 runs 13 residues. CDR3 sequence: CASSHRENTEAFF. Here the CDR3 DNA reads TGTGCCAGCAGCCACAGGGAGAACACTGAAGCTTTCTTT.

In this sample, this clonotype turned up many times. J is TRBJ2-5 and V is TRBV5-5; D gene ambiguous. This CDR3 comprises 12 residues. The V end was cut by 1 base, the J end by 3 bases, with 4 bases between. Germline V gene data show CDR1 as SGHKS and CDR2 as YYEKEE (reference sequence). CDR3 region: CASSLTEETQYF. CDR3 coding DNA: TGTGCCAGCAGCTTGACGGAAGAGACCCAGTACTTC.

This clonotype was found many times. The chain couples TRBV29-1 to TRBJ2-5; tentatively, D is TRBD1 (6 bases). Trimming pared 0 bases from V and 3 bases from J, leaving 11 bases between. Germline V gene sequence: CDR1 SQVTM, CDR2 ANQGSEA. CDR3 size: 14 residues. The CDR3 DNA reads TGCAGCGTTGAAGATCCGGACAGAGAAGAGACCCAGTACTTC. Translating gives CSVEDPDREETQYF.

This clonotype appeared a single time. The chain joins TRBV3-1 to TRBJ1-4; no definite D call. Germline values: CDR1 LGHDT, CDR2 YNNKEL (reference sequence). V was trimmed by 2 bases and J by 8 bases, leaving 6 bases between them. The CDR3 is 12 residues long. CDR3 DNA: TGTGCCAGCAGCCAACTTTACGAAAAACTGTTTTTT. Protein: CASSQLYEKLFF.

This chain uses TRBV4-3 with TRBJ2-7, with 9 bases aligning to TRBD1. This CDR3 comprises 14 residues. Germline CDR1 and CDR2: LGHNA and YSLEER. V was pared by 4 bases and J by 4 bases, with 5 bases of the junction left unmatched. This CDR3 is CASSPGTGRYEQYF. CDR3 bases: TGCGCCAGCAGCCCCGGGACAGGGCGATACGAGCAGTACTTC.

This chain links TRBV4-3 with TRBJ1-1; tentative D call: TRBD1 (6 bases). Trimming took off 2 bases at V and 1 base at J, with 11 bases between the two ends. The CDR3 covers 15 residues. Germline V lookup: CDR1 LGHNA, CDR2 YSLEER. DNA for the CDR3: TGCGCCAGCAGCCAACGACAGGCACAGAACACTGAAGCTTTCTTT. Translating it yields CASSQRQAQNTEAFF.

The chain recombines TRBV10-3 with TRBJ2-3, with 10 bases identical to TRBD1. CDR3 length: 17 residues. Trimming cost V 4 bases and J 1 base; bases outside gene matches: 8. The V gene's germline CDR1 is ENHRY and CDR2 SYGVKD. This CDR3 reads CAISVLGGQGGTDTQYF. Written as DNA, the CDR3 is TGTGCCATCAGTGTTCTCGGCGGACAGGGGGGCACAGATACGCAGTATTTT.

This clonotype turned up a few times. The CDR3 region is CSARETGGATEAFF. The CDR3 bases are TGCAGTGCTAGAGAAACAGGGGGGGCAACTGAAGCTTTCTTT. This chain uses TRBV20-1 with TRBJ1-1; TRBD1 matches 8 bases. CDR3 length: 14 amino acids. From germline, CDR1 is DFQATT and CDR2 SNEGSKA (reference sequence). V gave up 0 bases and J gave up 5 bases; unmatched junction bases: 5.

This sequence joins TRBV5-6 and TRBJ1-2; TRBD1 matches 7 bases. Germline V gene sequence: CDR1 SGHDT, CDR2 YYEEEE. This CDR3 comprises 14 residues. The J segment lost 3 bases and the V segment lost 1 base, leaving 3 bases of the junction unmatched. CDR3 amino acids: CASSLRDSYYGYTF. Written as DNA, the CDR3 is TGTGCCAGCAGCTTGAGGGACAGTTACTATGGCTACACCTTC.